What follows are 13 T cell receptor beta chains derived from one specimen sequenced in a study of T cells after yellow fever vaccination. TCRdb ran MiXCR on the 5' RACE reads and lists one entry per CDR3 protein. The sample includes 620,000 or so distinct CDR3 sequences, roughly 12% of them seen just once. The sample was PBMCs, taken on the day of the yellow fever booster vaccination. These receptor sequences come from a man younger than 40 who received the YFV17D yellow fever vaccine.

The chain links TRBV7-2 to TRBJ2-2; TRBD2 aligns across 8 bases. The V gene end was trimmed by 3 bases and the J gene end by 2 bases; junction bases not matched to a gene: 5. The CDR3 extends over 16 amino acids. CDR1 is SGHTA, CDR2 FQGNSA, per germline. This CDR3 reads CASSFHAGGNTGELFF. For the CDR3, the DNA is TGTGCCAGCAGCTTTCATGCGGGAGGAAACACCGGGGAGCTGTTTTTT.

This clonotype appeared a few times. The rearrangement uses TRBV30 and TRBJ2-1; D uncertain. Germline assignment: CDR1 GTSNPN and CDR2 SVGIG (reference sequence). The V and J ends lost 4 bases and 6 bases respectively, with 16 bases between them. The CDR3 runs 14 residues. This CDR3 is CAWTAAPLGNEQFF. In DNA, the CDR3 is TGTGCCTGGACAGCTGCCCCGCTTGGCAATGAGCAGTTCTTC.

On this clonotype: A much larger clone differs from this one at a single base, so this may be a read error. CDR3 coding DNA: TGTGCCAGCAGCTTCCCGGGAGTGGACAATGAGCAGATCTTC. Encoded protein: CASSFPGVDNEQIF. The rearrangement uses TRBV7-8 and TRBJ2-1; the D gene is possibly TRBD2 (6 bases). Germline values: CDR1 SGHVS, CDR2 FQNEAQ. CDR3 size: 14 residues.

This rearrangement joins TRBV28 to TRBJ2-3, with D unclear. There are 13 residues in the CDR3. Trimming stripped 6 bases from V and 0 bases from J, with 7 bases between. Germline assignment: CDR1 MDHEN and CDR2 SYDVKM. The CDR3 sequence is CASSDSSTDTQYF. DNA for the CDR3: TGTGCCAGCAGCGACTCGAGCACAGATACGCAGTATTTT. Filled out from reference TRBV28 and TRBJ2-3, the complete variable domain reads DVKVTQSSRYLVKRTGEKVFLECVQDMDHENMFWYRQDPGLGLRLIYFSYDVKMKEKGDIPEGYSVSREKKERFSLILESASTNQTSMYLCASSDSSTDTQYFGPGTRLTVL.

This chain uses TRBV6-5 with TRBJ2-7; TRBD1 or TRBD2 may be the D gene (5 bases each). The ends were cut back, 3 bases at V and 2 bases at J, with 11 bases in the middle. CDR3 length: 14 amino acids. CDR1 MNHEY and CDR2 SVGAGI come from the germline V gene. The CDR3 DNA follows: TGTGCCAGCAGTTATGGGACGAAACCCTACGAGCAGTACTTC. Its protein is CASSYGTKPYEQYF.

This clonotype has more than one count but fewer than ten. The chain recombines TRBV28 with TRBJ2-7; no clear D gene. The CDR3 consists of 15 residues. CDR1 and CDR2 from the germline V gene are MDHEN and SYDVKM. V was cut by 5 bases and J by 0 bases, with 14 bases left in between. The CDR3 sequence: CASSTGSPSSYEQYF. The CDR3 DNA reads TGTGCCAGCAGTACGGGCAGTCCAAGCTCCTACGAGCAGTACTTC. Using reference TRBV28 and TRBJ2-7 for the parts outside the CDR3, the full variable domain is DVKVTQSSRYLVKRTGEKVFLECVQDMDHENMFWYRQDPGLGLRLIYFSYDVKMKEKGDIPEGYSVSREKKERFSLILESASTNQTSMYLCASSTGSPSSYEQYFGPGTRLTVT.

A few counts support this clonotype. The chain joins TRBV6-5 to TRBJ2-3; TRBD2 matches at 16 bases. The CDR3 runs to 19 residues. The ends lost 3 bases at V and 7 bases at J; junction bases unmatched: 13. CDR1 and CDR2 (germline): MNHEY, SVGAGI. This CDR3 is CASSYSGTSGRVRENTQYF. CDR3 bases: TGTGCCAGCAGTTATTCCGGGACTAGCGGGAGGGTGAGAGAAAATACGCAGTATTTT.

This clonotype was picked up a small number of times. The rearrangement uses TRBV9 and TRBJ2-3; D perhaps matches TRBD2 (7 bases). V lost 7 bases and J lost 5, with 17 bases in between. Germline lookup yields CDR1 SGDLS and CDR2 YYNGEE. The CDR3 covers 14 residues. The CDR3 region is CASERGGGEDTQYF. For the CDR3, the DNA is TGTGCCAGCGAGAGGGGGGGAGGGGAAGATACGCAGTATTTT.

This clonotype was seen only a few times. The chain recombines TRBV10-3 with TRBJ1-1; possible D gene TRBD1, 5 bases. The CDR3 covers 16 residues. Germline loops: CDR1 ENHRY, CDR2 SYGVKD. With 0 bases removed from V and 0 bases from J, the gap between germline ends came to 11 bases. Here the CDR3 reads CAISESGQDMNTEAFF. CDR3 DNA sequence: TGTGCCATCAGTGAGTCGGGCCAGGACATGAACACTGAAGCTTTCTTT.

This clonotype was counted at least ten times. The chain uses TRBV18 and TRBJ2-7, with no clear D. Germline V gene data show CDR1 as KGHSH and CDR2 as LQKENI. The V end was cut by 2 bases, the J end by 6 bases, with 8 bases between. The CDR3 spans 12 residues. The CDR3 DNA sequence: TGTGCCAGCTCACCAAACCCCGGCGAGCAGTACTTC. Translating gives CASSPNPGEQYF.

This clonotype was seen many times. This CDR3 is CASSLGPSGSTETQYF. CDR3 nucleotide sequence: TGTGCCAGCAGCTTAGGACCTAGCGGGAGTACCGAGACCCAGTACTTC. This chain connects TRBV7-2 to TRBJ2-5; 10 bases fit TRBD2. The CDR3 length is 16 residues. Trimming took 1 base from V and 5 from J; bases not matched to a gene: 7. Germline CDR1 and CDR2: SGHTA and FQGNSA.

CDR3 nucleotide sequence: TGTGCCATCAGCCCCCGGCCGGGCGAGCAGTACTTC. It encodes CAISPRPGEQYF. The J gene is TRBJ2-7, the V gene TRBV28; the D is unclear. Germline V gene sequence: CDR1 MDHEN, CDR2 SYDVKM. The ends were cut back, 10 bases at V and 6 bases at J, with 16 bases in the middle. The CDR3 length is 12 residues.

This clonotype was counted at least ten times. The rearrangement uses TRBV20-1 and TRBJ2-7; a weak D match, TRBD2 (7 bases). From germline, CDR1 is DFQATT and CDR2 SNEGSKA (reference sequence). V lost 6 bases, J lost 2 bases, and 23 bases lay in between. The CDR3 extends over 16 amino acids. The CDR3 region has the DNA TGCAGTGCCCCTGTCTCTGGGGGGGCATTCGCCTACGAGCAGTACTTC. It translates to CSAPVSGGAFAYEQYF.